Listed below are T cell receptor beta chains from one sample, sequenced in a study of PD-L1 blockade in urothelial cancer. The assay was immunoSEQ multiplex PCR, and TCRdb's table has in-frame clones only and misses some. The sample lists 85,000 to 90,000 clones, 80% to 90% occurring once. Here the sequenced sample was PBMCs, taken around atezolizumab (anti-PD-L1) treatment. Every receptor here comes from a woman aged 80 or older with urothelial cancer. CDR3s include the opening cysteine and the closing phenylalanine or tryptophan. Fields, in order: clone size, V gene, D gene, J gene, CDR3 DNA, CDR3 protein. The D gene is left open where the match is weak. Expanded clones are given a class, and other clones once, few, many or no size at all.

>-|TRBV19|TRBD2|TRBJ2-3
TGTGCCAGTAGTCCGGTGGGACTAGCGGGATCGGGGGTAAGCACAGATACGCAGTATTTT
CASSPVGLAGSGVSTDTQYF
>-|TRBV5-1|-|TRBJ1-1
TGCGCCAGCAGCTTGGGACATTACACTGTCACTGAAGCTTTCTTT
CASSLGHYTVTEAFF
>-|TRBV5-1|-|TRBJ1-1
TGCGCCAGCAGCCAGGAGGCGGCAATGAACACTGAAGCTTTCTTT
CASSQEAAMNTEAFF
>-|TRBV2|-|TRBJ2-3
TGTGCCAGCCGCGTCGCGGGGAGCACAGATACGCAGTATTTT
CASRVAGSTDTQYF
>-|TRBV27|-|TRBJ1-5
TGTGCCAGCAGTTCCGGACTCCCCGGGCAGCCCCAGCATTTT
CASSSGLPGQPQHF
>few|TRBV27|TRBD2|TRBJ2-3
TGTGCCAGCTGTCCAACGGGAGGGCCAGATACGCAGTATTTT
CASCPTGGPDTQYF
>few|TRBV19|TRBD2|TRBJ2-1
TGTGCCAGTAGTACAGCGAAACTAGCGGGAATTGTCGATGAGCAGTTCTTC
CASSTAKLAGIVDEQFF
>-|TRBV7-2|-|TRBJ1-2
TGTGCCAGCAGCCCATACCAGGCATTGGGCTACACCTTC
CASSPYQALGYTF
>once|TRBV27|-|TRBJ1-4
TGTGCCAGCAGTGGGGTGAGGGACAACAATGAAAAACTGTTTTTT
CASSGVRDNNEKLFF
>once|TRBV5-1|TRBD2|TRBJ2-1
TGCGCCAGCAACCCCGAGGGACTAGCGGTGGATGAGCAGTTCTTC
CASNPEGLAVDEQFF
>-|TRBV29-1|-|TRBJ1-1
TGCAGCGTTAGGACGGGGACTATGAACACTGAAGCTTTCTTT
CSVRTGTMNTEAFF
>-|TRBV6-4|-|TRBJ1-5
TGTGCCAGCAGTTACCGGGACAAACATAGCAATCAGCCCCAGCATTTT
CASSYRDKHSNQPQHF
>-|TRBV6-5|TRBD2|TRBJ2-5
TGTGCCAGCAGTGTTGGACTAGCGGAGACCCAGTACTTC
CASSVGLAETQYF
>-|TRBV10-1|-|TRBJ1-1
TGCGCCAGCAGTGAGTCGGGGGGGCGGAATGAAGCTTTCTTT
CASSESGGRNEAFF
>-|TRBV7-8|TRBD2|TRBJ2-2
TGTGCCAGCAGCTTAGCTAGGGCTAGCGGGAGTGTCGGGGAGCTGTTTTTT
CASSLARASGSVGELFF
>-|TRBV15|-|TRBJ2-1
TGTGCCTCGGGCTCGGGGGAGAAAGGACTTTCCTACAATGAGCAGTTCTTC
CASGSGEKGLSYNEQFF
>once|TRBV10-3|-|TRBJ1-1
TGTGCCATCAGTGAGTCCACCAGATTGAACACTGAAGCTTTCTTT
CAISESTRLNTEAFF
>-|TRBV9|TRBD2|TRBJ2-1
TGTGCCAGCAGCGGGGGAGGGATCTCCTACAATGAGCAGTTCTTC
CASSGGGISYNEQFF
>-|TRBV2|-|TRBJ2-1
TGTGCCAGCCGTTGGTTGGCGGGGAACAATGAGCAGTTCTTC
CASRWLAGNNEQFF
>-|TRBV7-2|-|TRBJ2-5
TGTGCCAGCAGCTTAGGGACAGTACAAGAGACCCAGTACTTC
CASSLGTVQETQYF
>-|TRBV5-8|TRBD2|TRBJ2-3
TGTGCCAGCAGCTCTAGCGGGAGTGCAGATACGCAGTATTTT
CASSSSGSADTQYF
>once|TRBV7-6|TRBD2|TRBJ2-1
TGTGCCAGCAGCTTAGCGCCTAGCGGGGACTACAATGAGCAGTTCTTC
CASSLAPSGDYNEQFF
>-|TRBV19|TRBD1|TRBJ1-5
TGTGCCAGTAGCTCCCAGGGACAGGGAACAAATCAGCCCCAGCATTTT
CASSSQGQGTNQPQHF
>-|TRBV6-4|-|TRBJ2-3
TGTGCCAGCAGTGACGGCACACAAGCAGATACGCAGTATTTT
CASSDGTQADTQYF
>-|TRBV28|-|TRBJ1-5
TGTGCCAGCAGTCCCTCACCGGTCAACAATCAGCCCCAGCATTTT
CASSPSPVNNQPQHF
>-|TRBV4-2|TRBD1|TRBJ2-1
TGTGCCAGCAGCCAAGATCAAGGGGGCATAGGCAATGAGCAGTTCTTC
CASSQDQGGIGNEQFF
>-|TRBV5-1|-|TRBJ2-2
TGCGCCAGCAGCCCCCCAGAGAACACCGGGGAGCTGTTTTTT
CASSPPENTGELFF
>-|TRBV7-3|TRBD2|TRBJ2-1
TGTGCCAGCAGCTTAATTAGCGGGACCGGTGAGCAGTTCTTC
CASSLISGTGEQFF